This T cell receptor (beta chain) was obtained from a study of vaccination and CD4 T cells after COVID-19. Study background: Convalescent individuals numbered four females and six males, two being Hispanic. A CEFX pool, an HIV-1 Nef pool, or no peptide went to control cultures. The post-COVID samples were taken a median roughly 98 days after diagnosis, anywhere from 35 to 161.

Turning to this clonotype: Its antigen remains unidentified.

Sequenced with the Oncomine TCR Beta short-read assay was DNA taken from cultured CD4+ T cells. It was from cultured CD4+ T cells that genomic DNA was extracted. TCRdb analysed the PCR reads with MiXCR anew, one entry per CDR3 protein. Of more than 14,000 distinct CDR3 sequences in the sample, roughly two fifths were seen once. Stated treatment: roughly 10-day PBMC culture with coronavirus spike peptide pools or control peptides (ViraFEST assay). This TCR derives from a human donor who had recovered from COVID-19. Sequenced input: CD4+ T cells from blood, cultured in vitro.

The CDR3 loop reads CASSPQGGGNTEAFF. Here the CDR3 DNA reads TGTGCCAGCAGTCCCCAAGGGGGGGGGAACACTGAAGCTTTCTTT. The chain links TRBV28 to TRBJ1-1, with a possible D match to TRBD1 (6 bases). The CDR3 sequence is 15 residues long. Trimming removed 5 bases from V and 1 base from J, with 14 bases in between. Germline V gene lookup returns CDR1 MDHEN and CDR2 SYDVKM.